This T cell receptor beta chain was profiled in a study of human T cells and chemical hapten exposure. Study context: Weekly diphenylcyclopropenone doses were given to patients' scalps across the roughly 22-week study.

TCRdb reprocessed the RACE reads via MiXCR and lists one record per CDR3 protein. The data hold 100,000 or so distinct CDR3 sequences, with approximately 11% observed a single time. Germline loops: CDR1 ENHRY, CDR2 SYGVKD. Trimming shortened V by 6 bases and J by 0 bases, and 8 bases separated the two germline ends. CDR3 length: 14 residues. Time point indicated: patch test 2, 6 weeks after DPC sensitization. Indicated treatment: therapeutic diphenylcyclopropenone sensitization with weekly scalp DPC. The clonotype comes from a man aged 35-49 years with alopecia areata. Some clones in this sample may be carry-over from other donors' samples. Sequencing was performed on whole blood, taken in connection with sensitization to the hapten diphenylcyclopropenone (DPC). This chain uses TRBV10-3 with TRBJ1-4, with D possibly being TRBD1 (6 bases). Written as DNA, the CDR3 is TGTGCCATCAGGGCAGGGGCAACTAATGAAAAACTGTTTTTT. Translated: CAIRAGATNEKLFF.